This T cell receptor (beta chain) was captured in a study of beta chain features in type 1 diabetes. Study-wide results and caveats: cDNA-based reads could over-represent cells with high TCR expression. Within patients, naive, central memory and Treg TCRB repertoires seemed more similar than within healthy donors. Significant though moderate, a shortening of TCRB CDR3s appeared in all four CD4+ subsets of Type 1 diabetes patients.

TCRB transcripts that were expressed got sequenced, as all of the isolated RNA had been reverse transcribed. Assay used: immunoSEQ multiplex PCR; TCRdb lists only in-frame clones, some missing. Counted here are hundreds of thousands of clones, about 14% occurring once; the ten biggest clones make up less than 0.04%. Germline V CDR1 and CDR2: ENHRY, SYGVKD. The CDR3 loop spans 17 amino acids. Unmatched junction bases numbered 9, after V lost 3 bases and J lost 6 bases. As concerns this clone: Its specificity is not known.

The TCR sequence derives from a man between 18 and 35 years old with type 1 diabetes. The chain joins TRBV10-3 to TRBJ2-3; the match to TRBD2 covers 13 bases. The sample taken for sequencing was naive CD4+ T cells from blood. Here the CDR3 DNA reads TGTGCCATCAGTGAACCCGGGACTAGCGGGATAACGGATACGCAGTATTTT. Translation gives CAISEPGTSGITDTQYF.